This T cell receptor beta chain was recovered during a study of PD-1 blockade in classical Hodgkin lymphoma. Whole-study context: Patients were given intravenous nivolumab, 3 mg/kg, every 2 weeks.

Sequencing used immunoSEQ multiplex PCR; TCRdb keeps in-frame clones, though not all of them. The profile shows some 100,000 clones, 75% to 90% of them singletons. In regard to this clone: Its target is not known.

Broader study findings: What caused the repertoire differences, perhaps disease activity or prior therapy, remains undefined.

Every one of the patients relapsed after autologous stem cell transplantation (brentuximab vedotin exposure was variable). Complete response, partial response or progressive disease constituted the best response categories observed. Germline V lookup: CDR1 LGHNA, CDR2 YSLEER. The CDR3 length is 17 residues. V was clipped by 0 bases and J by 2 bases; unmatched bases: 5. This sequence was found in a human donor with classical Hodgkin lymphoma. Source: peripheral blood mononuclear cells (PBMCs), taken before the second cycle of nivolumab. The rearrangement links TRBV4-3 to TRBJ2-2; 8 bases line up with TRBD1. The CDR3: CASSQDEAGGNTGELFF. CDR3 DNA: TGCGCCAGCAGCCAAGATGAGGCAGGGGGCAACACCGGGGAGCTGTTTTTT.